The T cell receptor beta chain described here comes from a study of T cells in Graves' hyperthyroidism and ophthalmopathy. This clonotype occurred many times. CDR3 size: 16 residues. CDR1 MGHRA and CDR2 YSYEKL come from the germline V gene. V shed 2 bases and J 0 bases; nucleotides not matched to a gene: 4. Patients were excluded because of uncontrolled infection, other autoimmune disease, pregnancy or lactation. TCR beta CDR3 regions were amplified from RNA transcripts. HTBI primers were employed in a first-round RT-PCR of the TCR CDR3. Via MiXCR, TCRdb re-called the multiplex PCR reads, giving one row per CDR3 protein. The sample carries about 350,000 distinct CDR3 sequences, roughly a sixth recorded once.

The clonotype originates from a woman aged 25 to 45 with Graves' hyperthyroidism that later progressed to Graves' ophthalmopathy. Sequenced sample: blood. The chain combines TRBV4-1 with TRBJ2-1; TRBD2 matches at 7 bases. Written as DNA, the CDR3 is TGCGCCAGCAGCCAACCTCAGCGGGGCTCCTACAATGAGCAGTTCTTC. It is translated as CASSQPQRGSYNEQFF.